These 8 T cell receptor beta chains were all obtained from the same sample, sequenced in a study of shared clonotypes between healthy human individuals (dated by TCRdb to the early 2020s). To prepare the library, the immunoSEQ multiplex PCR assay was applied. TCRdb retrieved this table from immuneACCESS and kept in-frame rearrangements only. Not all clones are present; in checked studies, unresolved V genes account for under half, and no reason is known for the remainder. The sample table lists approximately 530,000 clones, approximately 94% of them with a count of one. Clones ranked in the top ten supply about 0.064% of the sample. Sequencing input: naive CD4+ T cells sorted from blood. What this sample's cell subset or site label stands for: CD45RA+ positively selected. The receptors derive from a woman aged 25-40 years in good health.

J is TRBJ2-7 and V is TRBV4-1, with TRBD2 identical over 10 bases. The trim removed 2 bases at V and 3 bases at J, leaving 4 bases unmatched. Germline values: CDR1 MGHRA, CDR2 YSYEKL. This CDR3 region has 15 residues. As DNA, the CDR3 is TGCGCCAGCAGCCAACCCGCTAGCGGGAGCTACGAGCAGTACTTC. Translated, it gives CASSQPASGSYEQYF.

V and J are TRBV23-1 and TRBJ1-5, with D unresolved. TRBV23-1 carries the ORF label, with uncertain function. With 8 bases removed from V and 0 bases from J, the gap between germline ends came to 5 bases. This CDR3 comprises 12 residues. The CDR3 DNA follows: TGCGCCAGCGGTTTTAGCAATCAGCCCCAGCATTTT. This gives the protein CASGFSNQPQHF.

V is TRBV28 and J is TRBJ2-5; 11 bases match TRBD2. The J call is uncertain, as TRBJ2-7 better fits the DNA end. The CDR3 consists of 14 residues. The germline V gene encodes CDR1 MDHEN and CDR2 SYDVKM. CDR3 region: CASSLTSGRVEQYF. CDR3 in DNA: TGTGCCAGCAGTTTAACTAGCGGGAGAGTCGAGCAGTACTTC.

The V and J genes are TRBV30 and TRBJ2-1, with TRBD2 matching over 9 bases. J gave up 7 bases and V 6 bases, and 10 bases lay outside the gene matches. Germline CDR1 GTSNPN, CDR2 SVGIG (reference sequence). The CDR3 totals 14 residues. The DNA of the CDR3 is TGTGCCTGTCTAAAGGGACTAGCTATAAATGAGCAGTTCTTC. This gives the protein CACLKGLAINEQFF.

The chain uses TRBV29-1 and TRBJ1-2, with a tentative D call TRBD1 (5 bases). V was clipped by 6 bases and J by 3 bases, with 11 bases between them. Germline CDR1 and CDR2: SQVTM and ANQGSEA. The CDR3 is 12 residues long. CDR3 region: CSVARGYYGYTF. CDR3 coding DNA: TGCAGCGTAGCAAGGGGCTACTATGGCTACACCTTC.

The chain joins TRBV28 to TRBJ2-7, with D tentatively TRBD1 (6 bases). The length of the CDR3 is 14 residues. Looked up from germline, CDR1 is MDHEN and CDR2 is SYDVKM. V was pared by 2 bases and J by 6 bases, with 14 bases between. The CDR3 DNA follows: TGTGCCAGCAGTTTACGGCAGGGGTCACGCGAGCAGTACTTC. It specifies CASSLRQGSREQYF. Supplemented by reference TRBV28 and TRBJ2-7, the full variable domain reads DVKVTQSSRYLVKRTGEKVFLECVQDMDHENMFWYRQDPGLGLRLIYFSYDVKMKEKGDIPEGYSVSREKKERFSLILESASTNQTSMYLCASSLRQGSREQYFGPGTRLTVT.

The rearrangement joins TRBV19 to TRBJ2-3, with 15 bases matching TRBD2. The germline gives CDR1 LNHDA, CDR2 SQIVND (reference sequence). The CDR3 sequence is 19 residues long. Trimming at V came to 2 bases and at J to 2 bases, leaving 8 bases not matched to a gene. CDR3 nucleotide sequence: TGTGCCAGTAGTATACAACCTGGACTAGCGGGAGGGTCCACAGATACGCAGTATTTT. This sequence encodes CASSIQPGLAGGSTDTQYF. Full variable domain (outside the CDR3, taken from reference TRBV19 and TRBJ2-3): DGGITQSPKYLFRKEGQNVTLSCEQNLNHDAMYWYRQDPGQGLRLIYYSQIVNDFQKGDIAEGYSVSREKKESFPLTVTSAQKNPTAFYLCASSIQPGLAGGSTDTQYFGPGTRLTVL.

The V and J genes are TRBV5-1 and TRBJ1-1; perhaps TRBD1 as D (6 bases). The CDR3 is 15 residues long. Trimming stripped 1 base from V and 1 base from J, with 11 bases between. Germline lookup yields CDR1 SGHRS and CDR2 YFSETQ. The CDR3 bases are TGCGCCAGCAGCTTGCGTGGGACACCGAACACTGAAGCTTTCTTT. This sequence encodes CASSLRGTPNTEAFF.